This T cell receptor beta chain was sequenced for a study of a mutant IDH1 vaccine in newly diagnosed glioma. Study results and limitations: Pseudoprogression seemed unrelated to changes in top peripheral T cell clonotypes. Vaccination elicited immune responses in roughly 93% of patients.

This sample's time point: week 35, safety follow-up. Doses consisted of 300 ug of mutant IDH1 20-mer peptide each, paired with topical imiquimod. As concerns this clone: Antigen: not known.

Assay used: immunoSEQ multiplex PCR; TCRdb lists only in-frame clones, some missing. The sample comprises around 30,000 clones, approximately 82% of which are singletons, and roughly 6.6% rests with the top ten. The V end was cut by 0 bases, the J end by 6 bases, with 12 bases between. Per germline, CDR1 SEHNR and CDR2 FQNEAQ (reference sequence). The CDR3 extends over 14 amino acids. This TCR was recovered from a woman under 30 with glioma. The chain uses TRBV7-9 and TRBJ2-7; D may match TRBD1 or TRBD2 (5 bases each). Sequencing was performed on PBMCs, taken from a glioma patient whose treatment included an IDH1 peptide vaccine. CDR3 loop: CASSLAEGRGEQYF. CDR3 nucleotide sequence: TGTGCCAGCAGCTTAGCTGAGGGGAGAGGCGAGCAGTACTTC.